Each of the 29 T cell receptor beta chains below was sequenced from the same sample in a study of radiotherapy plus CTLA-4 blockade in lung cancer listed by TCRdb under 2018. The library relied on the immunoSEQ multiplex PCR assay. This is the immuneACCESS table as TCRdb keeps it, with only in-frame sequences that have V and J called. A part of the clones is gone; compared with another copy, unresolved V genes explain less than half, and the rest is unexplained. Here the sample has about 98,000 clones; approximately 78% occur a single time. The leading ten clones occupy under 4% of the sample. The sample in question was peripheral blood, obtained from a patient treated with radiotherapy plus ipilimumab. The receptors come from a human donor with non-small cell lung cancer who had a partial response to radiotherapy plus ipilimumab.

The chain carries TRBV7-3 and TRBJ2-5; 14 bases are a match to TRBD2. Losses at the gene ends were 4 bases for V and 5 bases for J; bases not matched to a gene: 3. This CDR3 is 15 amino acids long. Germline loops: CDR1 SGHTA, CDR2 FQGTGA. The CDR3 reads CASSSRTSGRETQYF. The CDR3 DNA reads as TGTGCCAGCAGCTCTAGGACTAGCGGGAGGGAGACCCAGTACTTC.

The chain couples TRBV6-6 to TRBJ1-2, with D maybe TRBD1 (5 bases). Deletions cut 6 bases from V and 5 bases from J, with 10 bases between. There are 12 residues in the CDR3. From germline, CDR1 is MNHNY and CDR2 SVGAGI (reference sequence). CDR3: CASRGGVYGYTF. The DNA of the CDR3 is TGTGCCAGCAGGGGAGGGGTTTATGGCTACACCTTC.

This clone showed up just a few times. The CDR3 sequence is CASTQKSGEQFF. CDR3 in DNA: TGTGCCAGTACCCAAAAAAGCGGAGAGCAGTTCTTC. This sequence joins TRBV19 and TRBJ2-1, with D possibly TRBD2 on 5 matching bases. The germline V and J ends were trimmed by 7 bases and 10 bases, with 14 bases remaining between them. Looked up from germline, CDR1 is LNHDA and CDR2 is SQIVND (reference sequence). The CDR3 contains 12 residues.

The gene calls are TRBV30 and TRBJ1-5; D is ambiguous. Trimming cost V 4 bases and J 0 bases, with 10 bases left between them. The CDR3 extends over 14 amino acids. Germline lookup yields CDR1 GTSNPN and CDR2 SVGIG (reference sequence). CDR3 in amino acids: CAWTADYSNQPQHF. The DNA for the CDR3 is TGTGCCTGGACGGCAGACTATAGCAATCAGCCCCAGCATTTT.

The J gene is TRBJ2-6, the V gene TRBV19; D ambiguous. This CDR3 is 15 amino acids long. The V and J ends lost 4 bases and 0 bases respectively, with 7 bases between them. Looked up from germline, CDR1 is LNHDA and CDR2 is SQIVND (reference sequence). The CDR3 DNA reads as TGTGCCAGTAGTACAGGTTTCTCTGGGGCCAACGTCCTGACTTTC. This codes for CASSTGFSGANVLTF.

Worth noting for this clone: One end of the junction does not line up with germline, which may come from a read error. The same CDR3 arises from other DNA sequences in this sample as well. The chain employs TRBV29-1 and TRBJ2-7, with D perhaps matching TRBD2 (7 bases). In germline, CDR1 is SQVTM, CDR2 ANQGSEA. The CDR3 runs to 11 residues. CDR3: CSVEDMGGLYF. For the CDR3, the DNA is TGTAGCGTTGAAGATATGGGGGGGCTGTACTTC.

The CDR3 DNA reads as TGTGCCAGCAGTTCCTCTAGCGGGACTACTACAGATACGCAGTATTTT. This encodes CASSSSSGTTTDTQYF. The rearrangement joins TRBV28 to TRBJ2-3, with 9 bases identical to TRBD2. CDR3 length: 16 amino acids. J lost 3 bases, V lost 4 bases, and 8 bases had no gene match. CDR1 and CDR2 from the germline V gene are MDHEN and SYDVKM.

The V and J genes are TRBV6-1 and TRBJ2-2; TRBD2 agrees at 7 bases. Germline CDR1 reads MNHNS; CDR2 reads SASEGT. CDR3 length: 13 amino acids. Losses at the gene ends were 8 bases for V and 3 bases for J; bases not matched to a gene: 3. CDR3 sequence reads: CASGRADTGELFF. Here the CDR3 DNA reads TGTGCCAGCGGGAGGGCCGACACCGGGGAGCTGTTTTTT.

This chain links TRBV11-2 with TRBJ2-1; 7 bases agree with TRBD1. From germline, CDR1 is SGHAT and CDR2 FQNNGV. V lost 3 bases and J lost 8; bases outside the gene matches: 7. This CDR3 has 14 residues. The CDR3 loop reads CASSFRTGGYEQFF. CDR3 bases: TGTGCCAGCAGCTTTAGGACAGGAGGCTATGAGCAGTTCTTC.

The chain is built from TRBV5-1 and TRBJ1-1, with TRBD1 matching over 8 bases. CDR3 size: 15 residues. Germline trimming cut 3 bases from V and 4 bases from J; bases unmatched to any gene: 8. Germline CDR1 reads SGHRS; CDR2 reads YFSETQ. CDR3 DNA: TGCGCCAGCAGCTCCTGGACAGGGAGGCCCACTGAAGCTTTCTTT. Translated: CASSSWTGRPTEAFF.

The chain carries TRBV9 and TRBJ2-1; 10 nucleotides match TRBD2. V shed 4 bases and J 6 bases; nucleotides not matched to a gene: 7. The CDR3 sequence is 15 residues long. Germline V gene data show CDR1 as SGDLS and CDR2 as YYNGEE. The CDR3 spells CASSYTSGTGNEQFF. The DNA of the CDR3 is TGTGCCAGCAGCTATACTAGCGGGACGGGCAATGAGCAGTTCTTC.

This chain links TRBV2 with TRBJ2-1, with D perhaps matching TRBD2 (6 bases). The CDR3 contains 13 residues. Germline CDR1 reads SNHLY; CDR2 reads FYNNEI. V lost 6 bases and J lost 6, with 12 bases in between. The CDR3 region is CASSGDSGNEQFF. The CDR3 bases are TGTGCCAGCAGCGGAGATAGCGGCAATGAGCAGTTCTTC.

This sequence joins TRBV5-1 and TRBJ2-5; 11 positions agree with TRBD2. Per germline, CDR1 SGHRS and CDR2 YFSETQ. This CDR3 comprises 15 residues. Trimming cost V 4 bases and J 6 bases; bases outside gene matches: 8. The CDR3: CASSPPASGGKTQYF. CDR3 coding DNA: TGCGCCAGCAGCCCACCCGCTAGCGGGGGGAAGACCCAGTACTTC.

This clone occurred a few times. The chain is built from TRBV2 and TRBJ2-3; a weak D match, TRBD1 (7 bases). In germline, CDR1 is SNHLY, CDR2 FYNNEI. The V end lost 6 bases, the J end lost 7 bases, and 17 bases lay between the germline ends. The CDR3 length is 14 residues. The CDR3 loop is CASRGDSGSYTQYF. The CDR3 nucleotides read TGTGCCAGCAGGGGGGACAGCGGGTCGTATACGCAGTATTTT.

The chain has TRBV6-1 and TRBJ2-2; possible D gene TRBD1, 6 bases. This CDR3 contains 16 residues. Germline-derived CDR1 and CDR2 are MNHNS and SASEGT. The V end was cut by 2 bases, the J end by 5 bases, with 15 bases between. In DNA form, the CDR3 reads TGTGCCAGCAGTGAACAAAACAGGGAAAGGACCGGGGAGCTGTTTTTT. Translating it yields CASSEQNRERTGELFF.

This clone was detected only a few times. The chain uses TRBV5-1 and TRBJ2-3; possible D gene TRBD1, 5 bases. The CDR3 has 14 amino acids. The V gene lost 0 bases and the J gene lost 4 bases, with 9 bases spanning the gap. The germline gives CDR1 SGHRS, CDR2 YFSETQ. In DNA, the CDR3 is TGCGCCAGCAGCTTGGTTCAGGGATCAGATACGCAGTATTTT. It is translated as CASSLVQGSDTQYF.

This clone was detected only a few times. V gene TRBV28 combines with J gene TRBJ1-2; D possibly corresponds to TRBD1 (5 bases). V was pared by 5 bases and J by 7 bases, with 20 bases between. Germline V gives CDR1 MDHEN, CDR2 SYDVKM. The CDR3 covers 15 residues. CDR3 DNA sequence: TGTGCCAGCAGTCTACCTCGCGGAGGGGCGTCTGGCTACACCTTC. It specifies CASSLPRGGASGYTF.

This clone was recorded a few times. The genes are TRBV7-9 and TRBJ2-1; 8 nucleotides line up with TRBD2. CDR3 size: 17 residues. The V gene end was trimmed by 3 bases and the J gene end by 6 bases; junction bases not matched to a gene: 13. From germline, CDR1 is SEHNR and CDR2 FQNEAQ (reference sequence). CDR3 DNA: TGTGCCAGCAGCTTCCTCCCTAGCGGGCCAGGGACCAATGAGCAGTTCTTC. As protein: CASSFLPSGPGTNEQFF. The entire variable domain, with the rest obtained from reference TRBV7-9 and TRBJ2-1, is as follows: DTGVSQNPRHKITKRGQNVTFRCDPISEHNRLYWYRQTLGQGPEFLTYFQNEAQLEKSRLLSDRFSAERPKGSFSTLEIQRTEQGDSAMYLCASSFLPSGPGTNEQFFGPGTRLTVL.

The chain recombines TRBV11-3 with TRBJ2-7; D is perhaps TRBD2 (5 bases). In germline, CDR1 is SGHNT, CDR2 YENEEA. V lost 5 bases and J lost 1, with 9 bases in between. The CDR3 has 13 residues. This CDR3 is CASSPGESYEQYF. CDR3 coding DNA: TGTGCCAGCAGCCCCGGGGAGTCCTACGAGCAGTACTTC.

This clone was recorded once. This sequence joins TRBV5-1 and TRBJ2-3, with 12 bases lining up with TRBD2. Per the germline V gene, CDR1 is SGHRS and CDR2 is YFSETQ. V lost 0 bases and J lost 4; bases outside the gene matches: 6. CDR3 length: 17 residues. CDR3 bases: TGCGCCAGCAGCTTGGGACTAGCGGGAGAGTCCTCAGATACGCAGTATTTT. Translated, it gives CASSLGLAGESSDTQYF.

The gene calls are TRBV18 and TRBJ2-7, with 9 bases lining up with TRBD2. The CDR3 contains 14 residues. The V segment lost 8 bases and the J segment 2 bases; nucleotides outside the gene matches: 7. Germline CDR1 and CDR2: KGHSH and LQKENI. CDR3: CASQQGLAPYEQYF. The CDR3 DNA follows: TGTGCCAGCCAACAGGGACTAGCACCCTACGAGCAGTACTTC.

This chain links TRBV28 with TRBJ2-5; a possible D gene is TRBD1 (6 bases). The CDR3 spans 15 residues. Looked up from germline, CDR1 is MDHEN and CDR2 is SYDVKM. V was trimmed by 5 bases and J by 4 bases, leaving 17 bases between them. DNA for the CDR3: TGTGCCAGCAGTCCCGCAGGGGCCCCCGGAGAGACCCAGTACTTC. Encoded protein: CASSPAGAPGETQYF.

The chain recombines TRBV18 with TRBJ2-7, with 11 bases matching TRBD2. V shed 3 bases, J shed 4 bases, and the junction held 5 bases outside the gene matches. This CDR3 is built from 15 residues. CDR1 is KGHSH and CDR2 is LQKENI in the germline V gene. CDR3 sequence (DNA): TGTGCCAGCTCACCGGGACTAGCGGTTACTTACGAGCAGTACTTC. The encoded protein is CASSPGLAVTYEQYF.

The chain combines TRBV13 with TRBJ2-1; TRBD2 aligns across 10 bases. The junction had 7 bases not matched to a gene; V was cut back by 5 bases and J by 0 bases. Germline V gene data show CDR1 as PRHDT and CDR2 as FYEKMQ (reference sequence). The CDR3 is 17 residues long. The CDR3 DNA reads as TGTGCCAGCAGCCGCCGGACTAGCGGAGGCTCCTACAATGAGCAGTTCTTC. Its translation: CASSRRTSGGSYNEQFF.

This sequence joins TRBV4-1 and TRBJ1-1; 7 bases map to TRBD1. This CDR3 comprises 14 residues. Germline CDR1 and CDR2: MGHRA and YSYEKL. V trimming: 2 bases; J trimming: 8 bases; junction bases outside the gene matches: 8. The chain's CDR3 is CASSQSGTTGEAFF. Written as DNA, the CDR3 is TGCGCCAGCAGCCAATCGGGGACGACAGGGGAAGCTTTCTTT.

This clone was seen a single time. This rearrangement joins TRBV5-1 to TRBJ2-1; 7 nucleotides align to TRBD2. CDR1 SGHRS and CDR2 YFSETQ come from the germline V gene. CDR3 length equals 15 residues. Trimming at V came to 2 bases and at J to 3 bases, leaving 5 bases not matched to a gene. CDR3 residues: CASSFGGGGYNEQFF. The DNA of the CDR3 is TGCGCCAGCAGCTTCGGTGGCGGGGGCTACAATGAGCAGTTCTTC. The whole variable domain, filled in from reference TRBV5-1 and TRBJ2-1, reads KAGVTQTPRYLIKTRGQQVTLSCSPISGHRSVSWYQQTPGQGLQFLFEYFSETQRNKGNFPGRFSGRQFSNSRSEMNVSTLELGDSALYLCASSFGGGGYNEQFFGPGTRLTVL.

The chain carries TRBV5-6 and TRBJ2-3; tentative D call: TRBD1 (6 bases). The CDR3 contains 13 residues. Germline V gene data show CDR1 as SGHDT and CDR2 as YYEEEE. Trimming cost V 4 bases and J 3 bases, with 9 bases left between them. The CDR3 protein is CASSATGTDTQYF. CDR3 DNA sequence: TGTGCCAGCAGCGCTACAGGGACAGATACGCAGTATTTT.

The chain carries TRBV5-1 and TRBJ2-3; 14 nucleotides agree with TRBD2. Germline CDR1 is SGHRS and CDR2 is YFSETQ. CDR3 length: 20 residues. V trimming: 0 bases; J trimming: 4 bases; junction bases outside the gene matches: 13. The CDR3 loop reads CASSLDSFGTSGRRPDTQYF. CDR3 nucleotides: TGCGCCAGCAGCTTGGATTCTTTTGGGACTAGCGGGAGAAGGCCAGATACGCAGTATTTT.

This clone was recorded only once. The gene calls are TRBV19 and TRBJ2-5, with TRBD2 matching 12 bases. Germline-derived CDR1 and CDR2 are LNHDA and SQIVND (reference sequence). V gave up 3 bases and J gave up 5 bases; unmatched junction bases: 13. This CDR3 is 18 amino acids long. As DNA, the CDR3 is TGTGCCAGTAGTATGGGAGGGCGGACTAGCGGGATTCGGGAGACCCAGTACTTC. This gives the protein CASSMGGRTSGIRETQYF.